These 12 T cell receptor beta chains came from one sample sequenced in a study of Ad26.COV2.S vaccination and SARS-CoV-2 variants. Here immunoSEQ multiplex PCR was the method, and the copy in TCRdb shows in-frame clones only, minus some. This table has about 470,000 clones, about 92% appearing once. Noted treatment: 15 to 20 received Ad26.COV2.S at low or high dose, single or two shots; 5 received placebo; per-sample allocation not given. Collection of samples fell on day 63 after the first vaccine or placebo injection. The sequences come from peripheral blood, collected in a trial of Ad26.COV2.S vaccine versus placebo. These receptors were taken from a person between 18 and 65 years old who received the Ad26.COV2.S COVID-19 vaccine or a placebo.

The genes are TRBV29-1 and TRBJ2-7, with 7 bases lining up with TRBD1. The V and J ends lost 6 bases and 2 bases, in that order; junction bases with no gene match: 4. In germline, CDR1 is SQVTM, CDR2 ANQGSEA. The CDR3 spans 12 residues. CDR3 amino acids: CSVLQGAYEQYF. The DNA of the CDR3 is TGCAGCGTCTTGCAGGGGGCCTACGAGCAGTACTTC.

This chain joins TRBV7-2 and TRBJ2-1; D call uncertain. V was clipped by 4 bases and J by 0 bases, with 7 bases between them. CDR1 and CDR2 from the germline V gene are SGHTA and FQGNSA. The CDR3 covers 14 residues. Here the CDR3 DNA reads TGTGCCAGCAGCTCGAGAGACTCCTACAATGAGCAGTTCTTC. Protein product: CASSSRDSYNEQFF.

The V and J genes are TRBV6-1 and TRBJ2-5; D remains unclear. The CDR3 spans 13 residues. Germline CDR1 and CDR2: MNHNS and SASEGT. V was cut by 1 base and J by 0 bases, with 3 bases left in between. CDR3 sequence (DNA): TGTGCCAGCAGTGAAGTATACCAAGAGACCCAGTACTTC. Translated: CASSEVYQETQYF.

This clone occurred once. This chain uses TRBV19 with TRBJ2-1; 8 positions match TRBD2. Germline CDR1 is LNHDA and CDR2 is SQIVND (reference sequence). J was trimmed by 3 bases and V by 1 base; bases with no gene match: 8. This CDR3 region has 17 residues. The CDR3 region is CASSIARAGARYNEQFF. The CDR3 nucleotides are TGTGCCAGTAGTATAGCCCGAGCGGGAGCGCGCTACAATGAGCAGTTCTTC.

The genes are TRBV27 and TRBJ1-1; D uncertain. The CDR3 runs 12 residues. V was cut by 10 bases and J by 1 base, with 10 bases left in between. CDR1 is MNHEY, CDR2 SMNVEV, per germline (reference sequence). CDR3 bases: TGTGCCACCAAGAAGGCGAACACTGAAGCTTTCTTT. It yields the protein CATKKANTEAFF.

CDR3 sequence reads: CASTTDRVGAKNIQYF. As DNA, the CDR3 is TGCGCCAGCACAACGGACAGGGTTGGAGCCAAAAACATTCAGTACTTC. This rearrangement joins TRBV5-1 to TRBJ2-4; the match to TRBD1 covers 8 bases. This CDR3 has 16 amino acids. V lost 6 bases to trimming and J lost 0 bases; unmatched junction nucleotides: 8. Per germline, CDR1 SGHRS and CDR2 YFSETQ.

The chain employs TRBV5-1 and TRBJ2-1; TRBD2 aligns across 12 bases. Per the germline V gene, CDR1 is SGHRS and CDR2 is YFSETQ. This CDR3 is 16 amino acids long. Trimming at V came to 2 bases and at J to 4 bases, leaving 4 bases not matched to a gene. CDR3 region: CASSFRTSGTYNEQFF. CDR3 coding DNA: TGCGCCAGCAGCTTTCGGACTAGCGGGACTTACAATGAGCAGTTCTTC.

This clone occurred a few times. This chain links TRBV7-8 with TRBJ2-7; D remains unclear. Germline V gene lookup returns CDR1 SGHVS and CDR2 FQNEAQ. This CDR3 has 12 residues. The V and J ends lost 0 bases and 2 bases respectively, with 2 bases between them. The CDR3 reads CASSLATYEQYF. The CDR3 DNA reads TGTGCCAGCAGCTTAGCCACCTACGAGCAGTACTTC. Full variable domain (remainder filled in from reference TRBV7-8 and TRBJ2-7): GAGVSQSPRYKVAKRGQDVALRCDPISGHVSLFWYQQALGQGPEFLTYFQNEAQLDKSGLPSDRFFAERPEGSVSTLKIQRTQQEDSAVYLCASSLATYEQYFGPGTRLTVT.

Here the CDR3 DNA reads TGTGCCAGCAGTTTAGAGGGACAGGGGGCGGCTGGCTACACCTTC. This codes for CASSLEGQGAAGYTF. The chain carries TRBV27 and TRBJ1-2; TRBD1 matches at 12 bases. The CDR3 covers 15 residues. CDR1 is MNHEY, CDR2 SMNVEV, per germline (reference sequence). J was trimmed by 7 bases and V by 2 bases; bases with no gene match: 5.

The chain joins TRBV7-9 to TRBJ2-5; D gene unclear. The CDR3 has 14 amino acids. Trimming removed 4 bases from V and 0 bases from J, with 9 bases in between. Germline CDR1 and CDR2: SEHNR and FQNEAQ (reference sequence). The CDR3 region has the DNA TGTGCCAGCAGCTCCGCAATGTACCAAGAGACCCAGTACTTC. Protein sequence: CASSSAMYQETQYF.

This clone was seen more than once but under ten times. The gene calls are TRBV6-5 and TRBJ1-2; 8 bases are shared with TRBD1. Per the germline V gene, CDR1 is MNHEY and CDR2 is SVGAGI. Trimming took 6 bases from V and 6 from J; bases not matched to a gene: 3. The CDR3 loop spans 12 amino acids. For the CDR3, the DNA is TGTGCCAGCAGCTCAGGGGGCGATGGCTACACCTTC. This gives the protein CASSSGGDGYTF.

This clone was counted a single time. The chain recombines TRBV11-2 with TRBJ2-7, with TRBD2 matching over 14 bases. The germline CDR1 and CDR2 sequences are SGHAT and FQNNGV. CDR3 length: 15 residues. V gave up 6 bases and J gave up 3 bases; unmatched junction bases: 4. The CDR3 loop reads CASSRGLAGGYEQYF. In DNA form, the CDR3 reads TGTGCCAGCAGTCGAGGACTAGCGGGAGGCTACGAGCAGTACTTC.